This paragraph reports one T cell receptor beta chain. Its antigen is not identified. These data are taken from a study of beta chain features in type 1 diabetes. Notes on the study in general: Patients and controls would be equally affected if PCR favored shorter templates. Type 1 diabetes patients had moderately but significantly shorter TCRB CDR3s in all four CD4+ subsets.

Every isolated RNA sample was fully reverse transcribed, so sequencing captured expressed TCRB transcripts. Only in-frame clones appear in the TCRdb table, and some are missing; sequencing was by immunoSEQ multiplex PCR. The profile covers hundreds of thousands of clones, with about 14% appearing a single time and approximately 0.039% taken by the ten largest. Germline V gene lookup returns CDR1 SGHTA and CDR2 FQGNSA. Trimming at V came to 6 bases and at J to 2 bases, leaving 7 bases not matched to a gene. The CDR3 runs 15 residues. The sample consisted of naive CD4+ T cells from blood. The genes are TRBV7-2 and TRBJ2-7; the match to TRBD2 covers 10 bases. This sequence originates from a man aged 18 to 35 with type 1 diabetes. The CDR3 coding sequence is TGTGCCAGCAGAAGCTCCGGGACTAGCGCCTACGAGCAGTACTTC. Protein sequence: CASRSSGTSAYEQYF.